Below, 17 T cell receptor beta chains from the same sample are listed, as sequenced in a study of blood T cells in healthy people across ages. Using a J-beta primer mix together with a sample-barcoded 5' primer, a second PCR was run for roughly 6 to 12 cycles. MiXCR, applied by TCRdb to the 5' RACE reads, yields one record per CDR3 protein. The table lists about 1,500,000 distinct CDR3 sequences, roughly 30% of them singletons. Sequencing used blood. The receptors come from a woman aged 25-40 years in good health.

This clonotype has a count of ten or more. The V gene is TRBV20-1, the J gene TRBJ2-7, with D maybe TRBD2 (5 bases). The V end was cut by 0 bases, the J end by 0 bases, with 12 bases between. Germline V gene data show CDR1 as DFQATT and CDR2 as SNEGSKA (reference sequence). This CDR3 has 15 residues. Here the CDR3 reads CSARDLRTSSYEQYF. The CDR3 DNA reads TGCAGTGCTAGAGATCTTCGGACTTCCTCCTACGAGCAGTACTTC.

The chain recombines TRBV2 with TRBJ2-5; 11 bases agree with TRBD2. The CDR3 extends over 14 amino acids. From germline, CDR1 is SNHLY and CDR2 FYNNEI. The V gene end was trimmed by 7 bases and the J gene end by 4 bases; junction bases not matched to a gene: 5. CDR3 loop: CASIAGGFGETQYF. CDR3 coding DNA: TGTGCCAGCATAGCGGGAGGGTTCGGAGAGACCCAGTACTTC.

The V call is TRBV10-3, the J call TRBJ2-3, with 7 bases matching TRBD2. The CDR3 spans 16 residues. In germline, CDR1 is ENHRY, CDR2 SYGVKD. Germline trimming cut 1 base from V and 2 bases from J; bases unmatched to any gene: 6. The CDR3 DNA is TGTGCCATCAGTGAGTTCCAAGCGGGGATCACAGATACGCAGTATTTT. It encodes CAISEFQAGITDTQYF.

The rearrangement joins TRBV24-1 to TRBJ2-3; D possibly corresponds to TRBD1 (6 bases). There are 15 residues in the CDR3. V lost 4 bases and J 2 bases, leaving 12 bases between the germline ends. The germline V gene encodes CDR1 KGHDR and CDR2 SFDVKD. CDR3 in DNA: TGTGCCACCAGTGAGACCGGGACATCCACAGATACGCAGTATTTT. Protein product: CATSETGTSTDTQYF.

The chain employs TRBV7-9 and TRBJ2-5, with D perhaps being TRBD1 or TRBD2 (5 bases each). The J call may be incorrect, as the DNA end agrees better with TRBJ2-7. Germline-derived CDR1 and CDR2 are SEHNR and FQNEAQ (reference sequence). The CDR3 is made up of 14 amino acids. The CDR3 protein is CASSLDPGQVEQYF. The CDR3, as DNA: TGTGCCAGCAGCTTAGACCCGGGGCAGGTCGAGCAGTACTTC.

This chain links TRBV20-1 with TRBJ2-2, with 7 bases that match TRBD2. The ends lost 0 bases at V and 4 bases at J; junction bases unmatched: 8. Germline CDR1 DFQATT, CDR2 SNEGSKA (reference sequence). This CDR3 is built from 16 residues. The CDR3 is CSARDRRESLTGELFF. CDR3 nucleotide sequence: TGCAGTGCTAGAGATAGGCGGGAGTCGCTCACCGGGGAGCTGTTTTTT.

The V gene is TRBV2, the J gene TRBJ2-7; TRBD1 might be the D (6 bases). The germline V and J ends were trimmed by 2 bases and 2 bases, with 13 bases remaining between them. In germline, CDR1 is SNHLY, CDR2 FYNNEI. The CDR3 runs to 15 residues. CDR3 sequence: CASSENRVQTYEQYF. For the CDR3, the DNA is TGTGCCAGCAGTGAAAACAGGGTGCAAACCTACGAGCAGTACTTC. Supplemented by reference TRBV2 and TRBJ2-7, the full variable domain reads EPEVTQTPSHQVTQMGQEVILRCVPISNHLYFYWYRQILGQKVEFLVSFYNNEISEKSEIFDDQFSVERPDGSNFTLKIRSTKLEDSAMYFCASSENRVQTYEQYFGPGTRLTVT.

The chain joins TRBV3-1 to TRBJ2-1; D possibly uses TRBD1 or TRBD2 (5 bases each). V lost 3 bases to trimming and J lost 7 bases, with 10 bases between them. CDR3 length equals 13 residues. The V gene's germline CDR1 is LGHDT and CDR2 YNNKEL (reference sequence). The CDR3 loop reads CASSQGVGNEQFF. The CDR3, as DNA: TGTGCCAGCAGCCAGGGGGTTGGTAATGAGCAGTTCTTC.

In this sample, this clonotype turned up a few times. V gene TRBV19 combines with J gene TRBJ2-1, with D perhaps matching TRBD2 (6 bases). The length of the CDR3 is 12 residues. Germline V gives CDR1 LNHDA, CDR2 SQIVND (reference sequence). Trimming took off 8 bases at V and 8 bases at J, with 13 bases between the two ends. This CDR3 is CASGQRVDEQFF. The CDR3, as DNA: TGTGCCAGTGGCCAGCGGGTGGATGAGCAGTTCTTC.

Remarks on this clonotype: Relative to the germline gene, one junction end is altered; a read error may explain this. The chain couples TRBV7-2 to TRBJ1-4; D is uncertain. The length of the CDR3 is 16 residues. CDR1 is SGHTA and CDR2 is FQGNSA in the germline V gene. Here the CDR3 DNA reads TGTGCCGGCAGCAACGTCGGCGGAGGGCACAATGAAAAACTGTTTTTT. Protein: CAGSNVGGGHNEKLFF.

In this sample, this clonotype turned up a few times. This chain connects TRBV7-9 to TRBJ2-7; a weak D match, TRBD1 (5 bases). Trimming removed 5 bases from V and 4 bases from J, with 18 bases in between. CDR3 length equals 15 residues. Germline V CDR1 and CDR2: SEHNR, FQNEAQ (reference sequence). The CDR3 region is CASSTRHRLAYEQYF. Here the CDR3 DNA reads TGTGCCAGCAGCACGCGGCACAGGTTAGCTTACGAGCAGTACTTC.

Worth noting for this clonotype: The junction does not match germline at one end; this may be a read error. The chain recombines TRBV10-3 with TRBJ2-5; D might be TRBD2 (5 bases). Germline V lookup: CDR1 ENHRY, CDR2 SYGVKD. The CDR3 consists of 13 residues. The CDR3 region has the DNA TGTGTCATCAGTGAGGGCACCTCAGAGACCCAGTACTTC. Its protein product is CVISEGTSETQYF.

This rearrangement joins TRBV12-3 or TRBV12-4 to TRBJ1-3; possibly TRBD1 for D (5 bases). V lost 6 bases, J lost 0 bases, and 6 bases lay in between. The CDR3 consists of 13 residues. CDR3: CASSDSSGNTIYF. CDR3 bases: TGTGCCAGCAGCGACAGCTCTGGAAACACCATATATTTT.

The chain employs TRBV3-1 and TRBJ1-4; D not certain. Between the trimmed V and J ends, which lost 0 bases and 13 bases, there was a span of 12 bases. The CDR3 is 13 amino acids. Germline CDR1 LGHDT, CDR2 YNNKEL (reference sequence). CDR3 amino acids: CASSQDRMSRLFF. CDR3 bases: TGTGCCAGCAGCCAAGATCGAATGAGCAGACTGTTTTTT.

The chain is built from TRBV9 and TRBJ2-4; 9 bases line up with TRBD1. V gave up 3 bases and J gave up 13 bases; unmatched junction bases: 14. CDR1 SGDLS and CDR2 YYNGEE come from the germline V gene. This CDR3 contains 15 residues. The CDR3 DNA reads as TGTGCCAGCAGCGAAGGGACAGGGTCTTACAATGAGCAGTACTTC. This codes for CASSEGTGSYNEQYF.

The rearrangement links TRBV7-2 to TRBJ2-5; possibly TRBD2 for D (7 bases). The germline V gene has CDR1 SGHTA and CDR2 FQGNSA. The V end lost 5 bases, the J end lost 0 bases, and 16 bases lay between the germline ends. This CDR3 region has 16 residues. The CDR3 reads CASSRGRGLDQETQYF. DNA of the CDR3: TGTGCCAGCAGCAGGGGGAGGGGGTTAGACCAAGAGACCCAGTACTTC.

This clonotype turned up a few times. DNA of the CDR3: TGTGCCAGCAGTTTACGTTCAGCTCTCCAAGAGACCCAGTACTTC. This codes for CASSLRSALQETQYF. This sequence joins TRBV12-3 or TRBV12-4 and TRBJ2-5, with D hard to call. Deletions cut 2 bases from V and 1 base from J, with 11 bases between. CDR3 length: 15 amino acids.